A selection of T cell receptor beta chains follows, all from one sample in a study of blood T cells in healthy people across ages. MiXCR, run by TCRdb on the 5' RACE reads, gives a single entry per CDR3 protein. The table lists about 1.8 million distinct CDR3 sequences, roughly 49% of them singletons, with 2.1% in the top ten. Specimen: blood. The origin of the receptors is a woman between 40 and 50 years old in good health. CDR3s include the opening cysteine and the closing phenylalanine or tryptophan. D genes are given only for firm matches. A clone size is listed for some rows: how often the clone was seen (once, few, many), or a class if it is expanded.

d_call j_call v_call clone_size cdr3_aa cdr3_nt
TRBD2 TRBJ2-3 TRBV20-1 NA CSASNLAGVSLYADTQYF TGCAGTGCTAGCAACCTAGCGGGGGTCTCCCTTTATGCAGATACGCAGTATTTT
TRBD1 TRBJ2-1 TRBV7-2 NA CASSTGGTGVVYSEQFF TGTGCCAGCAGCACAGGCGGGACAGGTGTCGTGTACAGTGAGCAGTTCTTC
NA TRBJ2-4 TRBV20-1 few CSARGVQNIQYF TGCAGTGCTAGAGGGGTACAAAACATTCAGTACTTC
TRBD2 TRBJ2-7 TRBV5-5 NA CASSLGILAGYEQYF TGTGCCAGCAGCTTGGGTATCCTAGCGGGCTACGAGCAGTACTTC
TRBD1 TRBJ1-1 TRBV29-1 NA CSVDWGDRNTEAFF TGCAGCGTTGACTGGGGGGACAGGAACACTGAAGCTTTCTTT
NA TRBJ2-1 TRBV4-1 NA CASSRPGPVHEQFF TGCGCCAGCAGCCGACCCGGACCGGTCCATGAGCAGTTCTTC
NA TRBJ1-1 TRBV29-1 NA CSVDSGLSTEAFF TGCAGCGTTGACTCGGGGCTGAGCACTGAAGCTTTCTTT
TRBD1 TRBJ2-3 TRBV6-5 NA CASSYLQGFPDTQYF TGTGCCAGCAGTTACTTACAGGGGTTCCCAGATACGCAGTATTTT
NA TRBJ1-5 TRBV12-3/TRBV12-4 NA CASSHSVDSNQPQHF TGTGCCAGCAGTCACAGTGTGGACAGCAATCAGCCCCAGCATTTT
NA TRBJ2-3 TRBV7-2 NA CASSLVGRVSNTDTQYF TGTGCCAGCAGCTTAGTAGGGCGGGTTTCGAACACAGATACGCAGTATTTT
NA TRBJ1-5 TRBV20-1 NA CSASPGHKQPQHF TGCAGTGCTAGCCCCGGACATAAACAGCCCCAGCATTTT
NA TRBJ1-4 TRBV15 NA CATSRDARPPNEKLFF TGTGCCACCAGCAGAGATGCGCGGCCCCCTAATGAAAAACTGTTTTTT
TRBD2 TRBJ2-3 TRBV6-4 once CASSESGGAADTQYF TGTGCCAGCAGTGAGTCGGGGGGGGCCGCAGATACGCAGTATTTT
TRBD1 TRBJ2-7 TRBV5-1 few CASSFEGDRVYEQYF TGCGCCAGCAGCTTCGAGGGGGACAGGGTCTACGAGCAGTACTTC
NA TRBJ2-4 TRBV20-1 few CSARDYLSGKNIQYF TGCAGTGCTAGAGATTACCTTAGCGGAAAAAACATTCAGTACTTC
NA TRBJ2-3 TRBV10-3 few CATSSDNSGLPDTQYF TGTGCCACCTCCTCGGATAATAGCGGCTTGCCAGATACGCAGTATTTT
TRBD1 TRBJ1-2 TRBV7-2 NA CASTLDRVKGYTF TGTGCCAGCACCTTAGACAGGGTAAAAGGCTACACCTTC
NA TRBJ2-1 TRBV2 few CASSVPFQAGKFF TGTGCCAGCAGTGTCCCTTTTCAAGCAGGGAAGTTCTTC
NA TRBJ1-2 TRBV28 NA CASSFAGRSHDGYGYTF TGTGCCAGCAGTTTTGCGGGCAGGAGCCACGACGGCTATGGCTACACCTTC
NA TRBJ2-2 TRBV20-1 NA CSAGGKNTGELFF TGCAGTGCTGGAGGCAAGAACACCGGGGAGCTGTTTTTT
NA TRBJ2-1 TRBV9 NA CASSVGLGDEQFF TGTGCCAGCAGCGTAGGTCTCGGGGATGAGCAGTTCTTC
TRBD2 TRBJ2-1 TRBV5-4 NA CASSPGTSGGHRFF TGTGCCAGCAGCCCTGGGACTAGCGGGGGCCACAGGTTCTTC
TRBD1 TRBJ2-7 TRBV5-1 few CASSWTGGSSEQYF TGCGCCAGCAGCTGGACAGGGGGCTCCTCCGAGCAGTACTTC
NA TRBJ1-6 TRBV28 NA CASSFTAGNSPLHF TGTGCCAGCAGCTTTACAGCGGGCAATTCACCCCTCCACTTT
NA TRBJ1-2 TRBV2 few CASSVNGEDYGYTF TGTGCCAGCTCCGTCAATGGGGAGGACTATGGCTACACCTTC
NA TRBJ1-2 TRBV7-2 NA CASSLAGRGGNYGYTF TGTGCCAGCAGCTTAGCTGGGAGGGGCGGTAACTATGGCTACACCTTC
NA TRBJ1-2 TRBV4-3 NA CASSQIMANYGYTF TGCGCCAGCAGCCAGATTATGGCTAACTATGGCTACACCTTC
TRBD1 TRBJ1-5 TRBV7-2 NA CASSKDRGPSGNQPQHF TGTGCCAGCAGCAAGGACAGGGGGCCGTCGGGCAATCAGCCCCAGCATTTT
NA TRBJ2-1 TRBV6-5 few CASRALGNEQFF TGTGCCAGCAGGGCGTTGGGGAATGAGCAGTTCTTC
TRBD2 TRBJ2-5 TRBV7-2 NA CASSLVASGGARETQYF TGTGCCAGCAGCTTAGTGGCTAGCGGGGGGGCCAGGGAGACCCAGTACTTC
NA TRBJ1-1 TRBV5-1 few CASSLGGGGEEAFF TGCGCCAGCAGCTTGGGGGGTGGGGGAGAAGAAGCTTTCTTT
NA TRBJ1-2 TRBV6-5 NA CASSHGADGYTF TGTGCCAGCAGCCACGGGGCAGATGGCTACACCTTC
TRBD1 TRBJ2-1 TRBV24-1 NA CATQGQSSYNEQFF TGTGCCACCCAGGGACAGAGCTCCTACAATGAGCAGTTCTTC
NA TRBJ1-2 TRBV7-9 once CASSHQGQLNYGYTF TGTGCCAGCAGCCACCAGGGCCAGCTAAACTATGGCTACACCTTC
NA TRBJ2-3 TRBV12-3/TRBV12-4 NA CASSFVGPTDTQYF TGTGCCAGCAGTTTTGTGGGGCCCACAGATACGCAGTATTTT
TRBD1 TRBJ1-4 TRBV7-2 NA CASSSRAGQVNEKLFF TGTGCCAGCAGTTCCCGAGCGGGACAGGTTAATGAAAAACTGTTTTTT